This TCR beta chain stems from a study of identical twins. This CDR3 contains 14 residues. With V trimmed by 3 bases and J by 4 bases, 5 bases remained unmatched. Germline V CDR1 and CDR2: DFQATT, SNEGSKA (reference sequence). Template switching supplied a universal primer site; unique molecular identifiers were carried on the cDNA. TCRdb re-analysed the 5' RACE reads in MiXCR, keeping a single row per CDR3 protein. The sample holds 600,000 to 800,000 distinct CDR3 sequences; 21% are singletons and the top ten take more than 4%. This clonotype was detected ten times or more. These records were also assigned to another study, of T cells expressing NK-cell markers. That work adds: TCR beta repertoires came from sorted CD3+CD56+NKG2C+, CD3+CD56+NKG2C- and CD3+CD56-NKG2C+ T cells. Within the sequenced cohort of eight donors, seven exhibited HCMV seropositivity and one was seronegative. Among CD8+ T cells from about six donors, dominant NKG2C+ clonotypes accounted for about 1.0-8%.

This clonotype was obtained from a woman between 18 and 29 years old in good health. Sequenced sample: PBMCs. The chain has TRBV20-1 and TRBJ2-7; 11 positions agree with TRBD1. CDR3 in DNA: TGCAGTGCTAGTTTTGGGACAGGGGGTTACGAGCAGTACTTC. Encoded protein: CSASFGTGGYEQYF.